Given below is one T cell receptor (beta chain) in context. The data originate from a study of identical twins. MiXCR, run by TCRdb on the 5' RACE reads, gives a single entry per CDR3 protein. The sample records 1.5 million to 2 million distinct CDR3 sequences, 32% being singletons. The J segment lost 6 bases and the V segment lost 2 bases, leaving 3 bases of the junction unmatched. The CDR3 sequence is 14 residues long. The TCR originated in a newborn girl in good health. This sequence joins TRBV12-3 or TRBV12-4 and TRBJ2-3; 9 bases map to TRBD1. Specimen: cord blood. The chain's CDR3 is CASSLTGGGDTQYF. CDR3 coding DNA: TGTGCCAGCAGTTTAACAGGGGGCGGGGATACGCAGTATTTT.